Below are 10 T cell receptor beta chains sequenced from a single sample in a study of OX40 agonist ivuxolimab in advanced cancers. Method: immunoSEQ multiplex PCR; TCRdb's copy keeps in-frame clones and lacks some. The table records some 67,000 clones, more than 65% of them present only once. Sequencing used CD4+ or CD8+ T cells sorted from blood, obtained in a trial of the OX40 agonist ivuxolimab. The receptor set was obtained from an adult with an advanced solid tumor such as melanoma, head and neck, liver or kidney cancer.

This chain uses TRBV19 with TRBJ2-1; maybe TRBD1 (5 bases). V was clipped by 7 bases and J by 0 bases, with 19 bases between them. The CDR3 length is 17 residues. Germline values: CDR1 LNHDA, CDR2 SQIVND (reference sequence). The CDR3 is CASTPRGRQSSYNEQFF. CDR3 sequence (DNA): TGTGCCAGTACCCCAAGGGGCCGCCAAAGCTCCTACAATGAGCAGTTCTTC.

This sequence joins TRBV5-1 and TRBJ1-3; D ambiguous. This CDR3 has 14 amino acids. Germline V CDR1 and CDR2: SGHRS, YFSETQ. Trimming took 6 bases from V and 0 from J, leaving 10 bases between them. This CDR3 is CASTSGNSGNTIYF. The DNA of the CDR3 is TGCGCCAGCACCAGCGGCAACTCTGGAAACACCATATATTTT.

This clone was seen more than once but under ten times. The rearrangement uses TRBV11-1 and TRBJ2-3; unclear D gene. Per germline, CDR1 SGHAT and CDR2 FQDESV (reference sequence). Between the trimmed V and J ends, which lost 2 bases and 3 bases, there was a span of 9 bases. The CDR3 is 14 amino acids. The CDR3 DNA reads as TGTGCCAGCAGCTTAATAGACACGACAGATACGCAGTATTTT. Protein product: CASSLIDTTDTQYF. The complete variable domain, with remaining parts taken from reference TRBV11-1 and TRBJ2-3, reads EAEVAQSPRYKITEKSQAVAFWCDPISGHATLYWYRQILGQGPELLVQFQDESVVDDSQLPKDRFSAERLKGVDSTLKIQPAELGDSAMYLCASSLIDTTDTQYFGPGTRLTVL.

The chain carries TRBV5-4 and TRBJ1-3; D may be TRBD1 (5 bases). The CDR3 spans 16 residues. Germline CDR1 reads SGHNT; CDR2 reads YYREEE (reference sequence). Trimming removed 5 bases from V and 3 bases from J, with 18 bases in between. For the CDR3, the DNA is TGTGCCAGCAGTTATAAGACAGCCACCCATGGAAACACCATATATTTT. It specifies CASSYKTATHGNTIYF.

V is TRBV28 and J is TRBJ1-5, with D possibly being TRBD1 (5 bases). V was cut by 7 bases and J by 6 bases, with 13 bases left in between. The CDR3 has 13 amino acids. Per germline, CDR1 MDHEN and CDR2 SYDVKM. As DNA, the CDR3 is TGTGCCAGCACCAGGGACTCGCGTCAGCCCCAGCATTTT. Protein sequence: CASTRDSRQPQHF. Looking up the rest from reference TRBV28 and TRBJ1-5 gives the full variable domain: DVKVTQSSRYLVKRTGEKVFLECVQDMDHENMFWYRQDPGLGLRLIYFSYDVKMKEKGDIPEGYSVSREKKERFSLILESASTNQTSMYLCASTRDSRQPQHFGDGTRLSIL.

This chain uses TRBV4-1 with TRBJ2-1, with D perhaps assigned TRBD1 or TRBD2 (5 bases each). The CDR3 contains 17 residues. Trimming took off 4 bases at V and 8 bases at J, with 24 bases between the two ends. The germline CDR1 and CDR2 sequences are MGHRA and YSYEKL. The CDR3 protein is CASSPRQWESNVDEQFF. The CDR3 DNA reads TGCGCCAGCAGCCCCAGACAGTGGGAGAGTAATGTGGATGAGCAGTTCTTC.

This sequence joins TRBV10-1 and TRBJ2-5; D may be TRBD2 (6 bases). The CDR3 covers 14 residues. The V and J ends lost 2 bases and 7 bases respectively, with 14 bases between them. CDR1 is WNHNN and CDR2 is SYGVQD in the germline V gene (reference sequence). CDR3 sequence: CASSEGMRGGTQYF. In nucleotides, the CDR3 is TGCGCCAGCAGTGAGGGGATGAGGGGAGGGACCCAGTACTTC.

The chain carries TRBV6-4 and TRBJ2-4; perhaps D is TRBD1 or TRBD2 (5 bases each). V lost 4 bases to trimming and J lost 6 bases, with 13 bases between them. CDR3 length: 14 residues. In germline, CDR1 is MRHNA, CDR2 SNTAGT. The CDR3 protein is CASSAVDSGNIQYF. DNA for the CDR3: TGTGCCAGCAGTGCAGTAGACAGCGGAAACATTCAGTACTTC.

The V gene is TRBV4-1, the J gene TRBJ1-4; D is uncertain. Trimming cost V 1 base and J 8 bases, with 14 bases left between them. The germline CDR1 and CDR2 sequences are MGHRA and YSYEKL. The CDR3 has 15 residues. This CDR3 is CASSQVPDPREKLFF. CDR3 sequence (DNA): TGCGCCAGCAGCCAAGTCCCGGACCCCCGCGAAAAACTGTTTTTT.

This chain links TRBV28 with TRBJ2-1; 10 bases are shared with TRBD1. V shed 1 base, J shed 7 bases, and the junction held 4 bases outside the gene matches. The CDR3 spans 15 residues. Germline values: CDR1 MDHEN, CDR2 SYDVKM. DNA of the CDR3: TGTGCCAGCAGTTTATCTGACAGGGGGCTGAATGAGCAGTTCTTC. This sequence encodes CASSLSDRGLNEQFF.